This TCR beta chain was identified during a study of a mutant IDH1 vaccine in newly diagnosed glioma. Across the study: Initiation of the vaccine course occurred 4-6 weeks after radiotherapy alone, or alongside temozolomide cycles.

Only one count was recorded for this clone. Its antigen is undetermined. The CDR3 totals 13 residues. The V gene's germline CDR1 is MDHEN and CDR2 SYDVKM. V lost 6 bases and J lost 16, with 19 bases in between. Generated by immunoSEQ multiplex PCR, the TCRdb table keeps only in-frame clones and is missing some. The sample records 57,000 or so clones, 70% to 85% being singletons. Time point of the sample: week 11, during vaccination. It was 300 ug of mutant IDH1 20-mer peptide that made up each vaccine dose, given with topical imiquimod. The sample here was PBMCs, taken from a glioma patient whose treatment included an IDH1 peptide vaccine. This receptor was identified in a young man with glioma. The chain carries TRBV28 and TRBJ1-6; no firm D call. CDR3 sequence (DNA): TGTGCCAGCAGCCCAATGGGGAGGGAGGGACTCCACTTT. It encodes CASSPMGREGLHF.